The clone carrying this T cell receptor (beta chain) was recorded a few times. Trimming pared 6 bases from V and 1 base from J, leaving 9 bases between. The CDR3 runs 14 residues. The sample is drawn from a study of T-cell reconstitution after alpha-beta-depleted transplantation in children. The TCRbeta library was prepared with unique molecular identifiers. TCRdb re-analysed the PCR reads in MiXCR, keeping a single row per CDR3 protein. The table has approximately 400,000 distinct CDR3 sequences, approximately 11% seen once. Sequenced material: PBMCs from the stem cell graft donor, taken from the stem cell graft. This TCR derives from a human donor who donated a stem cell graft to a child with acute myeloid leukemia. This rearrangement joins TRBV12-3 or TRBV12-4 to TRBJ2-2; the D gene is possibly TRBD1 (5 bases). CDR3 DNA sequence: TGTGCCAGCAGGGACACTTTGAACACCGGGGAGCTGTTTTTT. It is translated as CASRDTLNTGELFF.